A single sample is the source of the 16 T cell receptor beta chains below, sequenced in a study of shared T cell receptors in the human thymus. Generated by immunoSEQ multiplex PCR, the TCRdb table keeps only in-frame clones and is missing some. This table holds 640,000 or so clones, about 87% found once. The same data also went into a second study, on human thymus T cells.

The specimen sequenced was thymocytes. The receptors originated from a boy under three years old with a congenital heart defect.

The chain couples TRBV15 to TRBJ2-2; D uncertain. The ends were cut back, 5 bases at V and 6 bases at J, with 7 bases in the middle. The CDR3 sequence is 12 residues long. Germline loops: CDR1 LNHNV, CDR2 YYDKDF (reference sequence). The DNA for the CDR3 is TGTGCCACCAGCTGCTCGGCCGGGGAGCTGTTTTTT. Translation gives CATSCSAGELFF. Filled out from reference TRBV15 and TRBJ2-2, the complete variable domain reads DAMVIQNPRYQVTQFGKPVTLSCSQTLNHNVMYWYQQKSSQAPKLLFHYYDKDFNNEADTPDNFQSRRPNTSFCFLDIRSPGLGDTAMYLCATSCSAGELFFGEGSRLTVL.

V usage is TRBV7-4 and J usage is TRBJ2-4; a possible D gene is TRBD2 (5 bases). The CDR3 is 17 amino acids. Germline V CDR1 and CDR2: SGHVT, SQSDAQ. The V and J ends lost 6 bases and 1 base respectively, with 19 bases between them. This chain's CDR3 is CASRYRRERGAKNIQYF. DNA of the CDR3: TGTGCCAGCAGATATCGACGGGAAAGAGGTGCCAAAAACATTCAGTACTTC.

This clone occurred once. The rearrangement joins TRBV14 to TRBJ1-6, with TRBD1 matching 7 bases. Germline V gene sequence: CDR1 SGHDN, CDR2 FVKESK. This CDR3 spans 16 amino acids. J lost 9 bases, V lost 1 base, and 9 bases had no gene match. The CDR3 nucleotides are TGTGCCAGCAGCCAAGGAAAAGGGGGCTTGAGTTCACCCCTCCACTTT. Translated: CASSQGKGGLSSPLHF.

This chain uses TRBV4-3 with TRBJ1-4; D remains unclear. Germline-derived CDR1 and CDR2 are LGHNA and YSLEER. The CDR3 runs 14 residues. The ends were cut back, 1 base at V and 5 bases at J, with 8 bases in the middle. In nucleotides, the CDR3 is TGCGCCAGCAGCCAAGGGAGCCCCAATGAAAAACTGTTTTTT. It encodes CASSQGSPNEKLFF.

Note on this clone: Different DNA sequences within this sample yield the same CDR3. The V call is TRBV9, the J call TRBJ1-6; D may be TRBD1 (5 bases). This CDR3 has 15 residues. Between the trimmed V and J ends, which lost 0 bases and 9 bases, there was a span of 13 bases. CDR1 SGDLS and CDR2 YYNGEE come from the germline V gene. DNA for the CDR3: TGTGCCAGCAGCGTAGAAGGACAATTGTTTTCACCCCTCCACTTT. Translated, it gives CASSVEGQLFSPLHF.

The chain is built from TRBV12-5 and TRBJ2-7, with D possibly matching TRBD1 (5 bases). Germline assignment: CDR1 LGHNT and CDR2 FRNRAP. V was trimmed by 0 bases and J by 2 bases, leaving 14 bases between them. The CDR3 runs 16 residues. This CDR3 reads CASGLVGARDPYEQYF. CDR3 DNA sequence: TGTGCTAGTGGTTTGGTAGGGGCGCGAGACCCCTACGAGCAGTACTTC.

This CDR3 is CAISERGGGGSLYEQYF. CDR3 coding DNA: TGTGCCATCAGTGAGCGGGGGGGTGGGGGCTCTCTTTACGAGCAGTACTTC. The V and J genes are TRBV10-3 and TRBJ2-7; 8 bases align to TRBD2. Germline CDR1 and CDR2: ENHRY and SYGVKD. The CDR3 consists of 17 residues. V shed 2 bases, J shed 4 bases, and the junction held 13 bases outside the gene matches.

This chain connects TRBV2 to TRBJ2-1, with TRBD2 matching 8 bases. This CDR3 spans 16 amino acids. Germline CDR1 SNHLY, CDR2 FYNNEI. Trimming cost V 3 bases and J 2 bases; bases outside gene matches: 6. The chain's CDR3 is CASSEISGEAYNEQFF. CDR3 nucleotides: TGTGCCAGCAGTGAGATTAGCGGGGAGGCCTACAATGAGCAGTTCTTC.

The gene calls are TRBV10-3 and TRBJ2-3; 7 bases agree with TRBD2. The CDR3 runs to 17 residues. The germline CDR1 and CDR2 sequences are ENHRY and SYGVKD. The junction had 9 bases not matched to a gene; V was cut back by 0 bases and J by 3 bases. The CDR3 bases are TGTGCCATCAGTGAGTCGAGGTGGCTAGCGGTTACAGATACGCAGTATTTT. This codes for CAISESRWLAVTDTQYF.

This clone showed up just once. CDR3 region: CASSQTSRRLAKNIQYF. CDR3 nucleotides: TGTGCCAGCAGCCAGACTAGCCGTAGACTAGCCAAAAACATTCAGTACTTC. The chain has TRBV7-2 and TRBJ2-4; TRBD2 agrees at 7 bases. Trimming removed 5 bases from V and 0 bases from J; junction bases left unmatched: 10. Germline lookup yields CDR1 SGHTA and CDR2 FQGNSA. The CDR3 runs to 17 residues.

This chain uses TRBV4-2 with TRBJ1-5; 8 nucleotides agree with TRBD1. CDR1 is LGHNA and CDR2 is YNFKEQ in the germline V gene. V dropped 4 bases and J dropped 2; count of bases not matched to a gene: 1. This CDR3 has 14 residues. The CDR3 region has the DNA TGTGCCAGCAGCCTGGGACAGGGCAATCAGCCCCAGCATTTT. It is translated as CASSLGQGNQPQHF.

This sequence joins TRBV19 and TRBJ2-1, with TRBD2 identical over 13 bases. The CDR3 is 17 amino acids. Germline V gene lookup returns CDR1 LNHDA and CDR2 SQIVND (reference sequence). With V trimmed by 4 bases and J by 8 bases, 11 bases remained unmatched. CDR3 DNA: TGTGCCAGTAGTAAGGTCCCCGGACTAGCGGGAGTGGATGAGCAGTTCTTC. Encoded protein: CASSKVPGLAGVDEQFF.

The chain links TRBV13 to TRBJ2-1, with 8 bases fitting TRBD1. V lost 4 bases, J lost 7 bases, and 15 bases stayed unmatched. This CDR3 comprises 17 residues. Germline V lookup: CDR1 PRHDT, CDR2 FYEKMQ (reference sequence). CDR3 nucleotides: TGTGCCAGCAGCTCGCTGTCCCGGGACAGGATGGAGAATGAGCAGTTCTTC. Protein sequence: CASSSLSRDRMENEQFF.

The count of this clone is one. The rearrangement uses TRBV19 and TRBJ1-5; maybe TRBD1 (5 bases). Germline assignment: CDR1 LNHDA and CDR2 SQIVND (reference sequence). The V end lost 1 base, the J end lost 2 bases, and 15 bases lay between the germline ends. The CDR3 loop spans 17 amino acids. CDR3 sequence (DNA): TGTGCCAGTAGTATAGGGCTTCAGCAGGGTCGCAATCAGCCCCAGCATTTT. Protein sequence: CASSIGLQQGRNQPQHF.

This chain connects TRBV2 to TRBJ2-3; a weak D match, TRBD1 (6 bases). Per the germline V gene, CDR1 is SNHLY and CDR2 is FYNNEI. V lost 7 bases to trimming and J lost 2 bases, with 13 bases between them. The CDR3 consists of 14 residues. The CDR3 protein is CASNTGHDTDTQYF. The CDR3 DNA sequence: TGTGCCAGCAATACGGGACACGACACAGATACGCAGTATTTT. Variable domain in full (rest from reference TRBV2 and TRBJ2-3): EPEVTQTPSHQVTQMGQEVILRCVPISNHLYFYWYRQILGQKVEFLVSFYNNEISEKSEIFDDQFSVERPDGSNFTLKIRSTKLEDSAMYFCASNTGHDTDTQYFGPGTRLTVL.

This clone turned up a few times. The chain has TRBV7-8 and TRBJ2-7; perhaps TRBD1 as D (5 bases). Deletions cut 5 bases from V and 11 bases from J, with 19 bases between. Per germline, CDR1 SGHVS and CDR2 FQNEAQ. This CDR3 has 13 amino acids. The CDR3 DNA is TGTGCCAGCAGCGACGACAGTAAGCCTAAGGAGTACTTC. Translation: CASSDDSKPKEYF. Using reference TRBV7-8 and TRBJ2-7 for the parts outside the CDR3, the full variable domain is GAGVSQSPRYKVAKRGQDVALRCDPISGHVSLFWYQQALGQGPEFLTYFQNEAQLDKSGLPSDRFFAERPEGSVSTLKIQRTQQEDSAVYLCASSDDSKPKEYFGPGTRLTVT.